The present T cell receptor (beta chain) was sequenced within a study of cytomegalovirus exposure and HLA in healthy donors. Whole-study findings and limits: The authors listed around 150 TCR beta chains as cytomegalovirus-associated.

Germline trimming cut 6 bases from V and 6 bases from J; bases unmatched to any gene: 8. The CDR3 is 13 amino acids. CDR1 is ENHRY and CDR2 is SYGVKD in the germline V gene. About this clone: Its antigen is undetermined.

Libraries were prepared by immunoSEQ multiplex PCR; TCRdb keeps only in-frame clonotypes and omits some of them. The sample includes 200,000 or so clones, around 83% of them seen just once. The V call is TRBV10-3, the J call TRBJ2-7; 7 bases are a match to TRBD1. The clonotype comes from a woman aged 25 to 39 in good health and CMV-seropositive. Sequencing was performed on PBMCs. CDR3 protein: CAIRLTGQGEQYF. The CDR3 nucleotides are TGTGCCATCAGGCTGACAGGGCAGGGCGAGCAGTACTTC.